The entry below describes one T cell receptor beta chain. What it binds is not known. The data were obtained in a study of blood T cells in healthy people across ages. Study-level findings and limits: Unsorted PBMCs prevented conclusive naive versus antigen-experienced comparison.

Alongside a J-beta primer mix, a sample-barcoded 5' primer served in a second PCR lasting roughly 6 to 11 cycles. Via MiXCR, TCRdb re-called the 5' RACE reads, giving one row per CDR3 protein. The sample lists around 700,000 distinct CDR3 sequences; about 25% were seen once. The sample was also linked to a second study, of T cells of mothers and their children. According to that study: Per mother, over 9.5 million TCR beta CDR3 reads were obtained; per child, roughly 2.8 million. Persistent microchimeric T cell clones were not found at ~100 per million sensitivity.

Sequencing used blood. The source is a boy aged 5-17 years in good health.

The CDR3 spells CASSASGDGARETQYF. The CDR3 DNA is TGTGCCAGCAGCGCAAGTGGGGACGGAGCGAGGGAGACCCAGTACTTC. J is TRBJ2-5 and V is TRBV7-9, with D possibly called TRBD1 or TRBD2 (5 bases each). With 5 bases removed from V and 5 bases from J, the gap between germline ends came to 21 bases. Per germline, CDR1 SEHNR and CDR2 FQNEAQ (reference sequence). The CDR3 is 16 amino acids.